Below, 13 T cell receptor beta chains from the same sample are listed, as sequenced in a study of technical replicates of blood from a few donors. Libraries were prepared by immunoSEQ multiplex PCR; TCRdb keeps only in-frame clonotypes and omits some of them. This table holds over 65,000 clones, approximately 95% found once. Sequencing input: T cells isolated from PBMCs. The receptor set was obtained from a human donor in good health.

This clone was detected only a few times. The chain has TRBV4-1 and TRBJ1-2; 7 positions agree with TRBD1. This CDR3 contains 15 residues. V shed 1 base, J shed 4 bases, and the junction held 6 bases outside the gene matches. In germline, CDR1 is MGHRA, CDR2 YSYEKL. The CDR3 DNA follows: TGCGCCAGCAGCCAAGTATTAGGACAGGCCTATGGCTACACCTTC. Its translation: CASSQVLGQAYGYTF.

The chain uses TRBV2 and TRBJ2-3, with a possible D match to TRBD1 (5 bases). Germline CDR1 is SNHLY and CDR2 is FYNNEI. CDR3 length equals 15 residues. V lost 6 bases and J 2 bases, leaving 15 bases between the germline ends. The CDR3: CASSEDTQHTDTQYF. In DNA form, the CDR3 reads TGTGCCAGCAGCGAGGACACCCAGCACACAGATACGCAGTATTTT.

The chain employs TRBV30 and TRBJ1-5; D is ambiguous. In germline, CDR1 is GTSNPN, CDR2 SVGIG (reference sequence). This CDR3 spans 13 amino acids. V shed 2 bases and J shed 4 bases, with 9 bases lying between them. CDR3 in amino acids: CAWSLGRNQPQHF. The CDR3 bases are TGTGCCTGGAGTTTGGGCCGAAATCAGCCCCAGCATTTT.

CDR3: CASSPGTGAYEQYF. The CDR3 nucleotides read TGTGCCAGCAGCCCCGGGACAGGAGCCTACGAGCAGTACTTC. The V gene is TRBV11-3, the J gene TRBJ2-7; 8 bases match TRBD1. In germline, CDR1 is SGHNT, CDR2 YENEEA. The CDR3 runs to 14 residues. With 5 bases clipped from V and 2 bases from J, the junction kept 5 bases outside the gene matches.

The J gene is TRBJ1-3, the V gene TRBV28; a possible D gene is TRBD1 (5 bases). Trimming cost V 5 bases and J 2 bases, with 13 bases left between them. The germline V gene has CDR1 MDHEN and CDR2 SYDVKM. The CDR3 consists of 15 residues. This chain's CDR3 is CASSLTTATGNTIYF. CDR3 in DNA: TGTGCCAGCAGTCTCACGACAGCCACTGGAAACACCATATATTTT.

The rearrangement uses TRBV10-1 and TRBJ1-1; TRBD1 aligns across 8 bases. J lost 1 base, V lost 5 bases, and 3 bases had no gene match. The CDR3 is 14 residues long. Germline V CDR1 and CDR2: WNHNN, SYGVQD (reference sequence). This CDR3 reads CASSTGTGNTEAFF. CDR3 coding DNA: TGCGCCAGCAGTACCGGGACAGGGAACACTGAAGCTTTCTTT.

The sample holds one count of this clone. The chain carries TRBV4-2 and TRBJ2-1; no reliable D call. Trimming took 2 bases from V and 9 from J, leaving 14 bases between them. This CDR3 contains 14 residues. The germline gives CDR1 LGHNA, CDR2 YNFKEQ. This CDR3 is CASSQIVSGFEQFF. In nucleotides, the CDR3 is TGTGCCAGCAGCCAAATCGTGTCCGGGTTTGAGCAGTTCTTC.

The chain is built from TRBV30 and TRBJ2-1; 7 bases agree with TRBD1. The CDR3 length is 10 residues. Looked up from germline, CDR1 is GTSNPN and CDR2 is SVGIG (reference sequence). The ends lost 5 bases at V and 8 bases at J; junction bases unmatched: 0. DNA for the CDR3: TGTGCCTGGGGGACAGATGAGCAGTTCTTC. Translating it yields CAWGTDEQFF. The full variable domain, in which reference TRBV30 and TRBJ2-1 provide the parts outside the CDR3, is SQTIHQWPATLVQPVGSPLSLECTVEGTSNPNLYWYRQAAGRGLQLLFYSVGIGQISSEVPQNLSASRPQDRQFILSSKKLLLSDSGFYLCAWGTDEQFFGPGTRLTVL.

The gene calls are TRBV7-3 and TRBJ2-3; TRBD2 is a possible D gene (5 bases). CDR3 length equals 13 residues. With 1 base removed from V and 5 bases from J, the gap between germline ends came to 7 bases. Germline CDR1 is SGHTA and CDR2 is FQGTGA. The DNA for the CDR3 is TGTGCCAGCAGCTTAAAGGGAGAAGATACGCAGTATTTT. It yields the protein CASSLKGEDTQYF.

This chain connects TRBV4-1 to TRBJ2-7, with TRBD2 matching over 14 bases. CDR1 and CDR2 (germline): MGHRA, YSYEKL. The CDR3 totals 16 residues. Trimming cost V 2 bases and J 2 bases; bases outside gene matches: 2. As DNA, the CDR3 is TGCGCCAGCAGCCAACCGACTAGCGGGAGGGCCTACGAGCAGTACTTC. This codes for CASSQPTSGRAYEQYF.

The chain is built from TRBV4-2 and TRBJ2-5; the D gene is possibly TRBD2 (5 bases). The germline V gene has CDR1 LGHNA and CDR2 YNFKEQ. V was pared by 3 bases and J by 0 bases, with 14 bases between. The CDR3 runs to 16 residues. CDR3 loop: CASSQTVSGNQETQYF. The CDR3 DNA reads as TGTGCCAGCAGCCAGACGGTAAGCGGCAACCAAGAGACCCAGTACTTC.

The rearrangement links TRBV7-6 to TRBJ2-1, with TRBD2 matching over 7 bases. CDR3 length: 14 amino acids. The V gene end was trimmed by 5 bases and the J gene end by 8 bases; junction bases not matched to a gene: 9. Germline assignment: CDR1 SGHVS and CDR2 FNYEAQ. The CDR3 spells CASSPSTSLYEQFF. As DNA, the CDR3 is TGTGCCAGCAGCCCATCGACTAGCCTCTATGAGCAGTTCTTC.

J is TRBJ1-5 and V is TRBV6-5, with TRBD1 as a possible D gene (5 bases). Trimming removed 5 bases at V and 9 bases at J, with 20 bases between. This CDR3 spans 15 amino acids. From germline, CDR1 is MNHEY and CDR2 SVGAGI. The CDR3 coding sequence is TGTGCCAGCAGTCAAACGGGTAAGGGGAGGTGGCCCCAGCATTTT. Protein sequence: CASSQTGKGRWPQHF.